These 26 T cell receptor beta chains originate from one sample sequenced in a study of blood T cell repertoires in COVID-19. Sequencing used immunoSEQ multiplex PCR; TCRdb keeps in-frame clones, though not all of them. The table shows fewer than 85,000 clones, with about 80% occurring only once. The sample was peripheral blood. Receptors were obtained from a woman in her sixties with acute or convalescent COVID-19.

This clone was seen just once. CDR3 DNA: TGCAGTGCTAGTTCACAGGCTTGGACCACTGAAGCTTTCTTT. Translating gives CSASSQAWTTEAFF. V usage is TRBV20-1 and J usage is TRBJ1-1; D might be TRBD1 (5 bases). The germline V gene encodes CDR1 DFQATT and CDR2 SNEGSKA (reference sequence). There are 14 residues in the CDR3. Trimming cost V 3 bases and J 4 bases, with 15 bases left between them.

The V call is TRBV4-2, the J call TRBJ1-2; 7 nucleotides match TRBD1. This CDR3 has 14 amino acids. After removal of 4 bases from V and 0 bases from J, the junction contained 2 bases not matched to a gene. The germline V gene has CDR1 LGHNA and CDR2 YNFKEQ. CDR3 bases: TGTGCCAGCAGCCGGGACAGTGCTAACTATGGCTACACCTTC. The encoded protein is CASSRDSANYGYTF.

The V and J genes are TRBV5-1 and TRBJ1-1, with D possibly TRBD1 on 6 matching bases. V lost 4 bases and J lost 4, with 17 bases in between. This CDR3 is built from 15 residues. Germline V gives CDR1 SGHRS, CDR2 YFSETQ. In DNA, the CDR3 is TGCGCCAGCAGCCCGGACGCAGGGGCGCGCACTGAAGCTTTCTTT. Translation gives CASSPDAGARTEAFF.

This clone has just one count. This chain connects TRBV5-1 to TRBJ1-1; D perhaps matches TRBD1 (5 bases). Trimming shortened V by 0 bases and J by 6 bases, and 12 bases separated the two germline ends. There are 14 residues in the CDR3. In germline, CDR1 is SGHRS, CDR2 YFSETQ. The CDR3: CASSLAQGVPEAFF. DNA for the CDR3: TGCGCCAGCAGCTTGGCCCAAGGGGTGCCTGAAGCTTTCTTT. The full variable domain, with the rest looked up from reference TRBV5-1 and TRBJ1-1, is KAGVTQTPRYLIKTRGQQVTLSCSPISGHRSVSWYQQTPGQGLQFLFEYFSETQRNKGNFPGRFSGRQFSNSRSEMNVSTLELGDSALYLCASSLAQGVPEAFFGQGTRLTVV.

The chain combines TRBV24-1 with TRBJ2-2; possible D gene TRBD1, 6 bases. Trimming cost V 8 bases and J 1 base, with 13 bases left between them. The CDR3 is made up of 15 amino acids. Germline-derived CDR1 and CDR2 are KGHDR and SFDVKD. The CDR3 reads CATKNGQLNTGELFF. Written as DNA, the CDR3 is TGTGCCACCAAAAATGGACAGTTGAACACCGGGGAGCTGTTTTTT.

The CDR3: CASSPGTGGFQPQHF. In DNA form, the CDR3 reads TGTGCCAGCAGCCCCGGGACAGGGGGCTTTCAGCCCCAGCATTTT. The chain combines TRBV11-2 with TRBJ1-5; TRBD1 agrees at 12 bases. CDR3 length: 15 residues. The germline V gene has CDR1 SGHAT and CDR2 FQNNGV. The V segment lost 5 bases and the J segment 6 bases; nucleotides outside the gene matches: 5.

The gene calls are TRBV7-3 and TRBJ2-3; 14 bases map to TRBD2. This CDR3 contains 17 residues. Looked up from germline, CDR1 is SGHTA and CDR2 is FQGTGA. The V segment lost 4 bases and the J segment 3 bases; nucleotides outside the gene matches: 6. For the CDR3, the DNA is TGTGCCAGCAGCTCCACGAGGACTAGCGGGGGGACAGATACGCAGTATTTT. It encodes CASSSTRTSGGTDTQYF. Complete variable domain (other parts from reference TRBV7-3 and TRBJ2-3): GAGVSQTPSNKVTEKGKYVELRCDPISGHTALYWYRQSLGQGPEFLIYFQGTGAADDSGLPNDRFFAVRPEGSVSTLKIQRTERGDSAVYLCASSSTRTSGGTDTQYFGPGTRLTVL.

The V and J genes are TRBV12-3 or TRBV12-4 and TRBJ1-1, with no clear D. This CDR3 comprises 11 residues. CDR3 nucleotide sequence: TGTGCGGCGGGCCTCATGACCGAAGCTTTCTTT. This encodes CAAGLMTEAFF.

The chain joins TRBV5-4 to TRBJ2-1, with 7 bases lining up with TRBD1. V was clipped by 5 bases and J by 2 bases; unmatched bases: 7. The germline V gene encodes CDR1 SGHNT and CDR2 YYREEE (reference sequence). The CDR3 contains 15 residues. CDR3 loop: CASRLGTATYNEQFF. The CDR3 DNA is TGTGCCAGCAGGCTTGGGACAGCAACCTACAATGAGCAGTTCTTC.

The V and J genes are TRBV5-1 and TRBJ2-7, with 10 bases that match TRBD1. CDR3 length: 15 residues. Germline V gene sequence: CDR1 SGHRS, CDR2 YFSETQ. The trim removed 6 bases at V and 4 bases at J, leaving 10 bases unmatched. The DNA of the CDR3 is TGCGCCAGCACGAGCGGTGGGACAGGGGTATACGAGCAGTACTTC. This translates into CASTSGGTGVYEQYF.

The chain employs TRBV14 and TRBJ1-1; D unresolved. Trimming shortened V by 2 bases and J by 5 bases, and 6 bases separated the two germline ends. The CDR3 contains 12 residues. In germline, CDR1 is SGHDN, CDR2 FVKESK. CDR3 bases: TGTGCCAGCAGCCAATTCAGGACTGAAGCTTTCTTT. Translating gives CASSQFRTEAFF.

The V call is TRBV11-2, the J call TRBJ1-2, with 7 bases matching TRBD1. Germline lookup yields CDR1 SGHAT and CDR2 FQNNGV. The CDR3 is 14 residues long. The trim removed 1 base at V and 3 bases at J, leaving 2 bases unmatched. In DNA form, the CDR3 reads TGTGCCAGCAGCTTAGGGCAGGGGGACTATGGCTACACCTTC. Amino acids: CASSLGQGDYGYTF.

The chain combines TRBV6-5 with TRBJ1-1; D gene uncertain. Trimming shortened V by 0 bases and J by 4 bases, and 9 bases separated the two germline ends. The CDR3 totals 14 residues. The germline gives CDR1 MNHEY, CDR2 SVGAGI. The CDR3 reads CASSYSSGVTEAFF. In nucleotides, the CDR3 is TGTGCCAGCAGTTACTCGTCGGGTGTCACTGAAGCTTTCTTT.

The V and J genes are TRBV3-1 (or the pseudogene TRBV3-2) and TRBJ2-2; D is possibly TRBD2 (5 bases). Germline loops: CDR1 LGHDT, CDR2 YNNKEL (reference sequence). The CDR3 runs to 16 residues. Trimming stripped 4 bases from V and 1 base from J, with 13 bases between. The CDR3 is CASSLRSAKNTGELFF. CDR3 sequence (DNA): TGTGCCAGCAGCCTTCGTAGCGCCAAGAACACCGGGGAGCTGTTTTTT.

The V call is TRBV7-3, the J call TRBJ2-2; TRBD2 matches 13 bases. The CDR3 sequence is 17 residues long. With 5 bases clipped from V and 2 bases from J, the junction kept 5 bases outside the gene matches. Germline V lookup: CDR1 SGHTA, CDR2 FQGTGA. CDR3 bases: TGTGCCAGCAGCCGGACTAGCGGGGGCACCAACACCGGGGAGCTGTTTTTT. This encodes CASSRTSGGTNTGELFF.

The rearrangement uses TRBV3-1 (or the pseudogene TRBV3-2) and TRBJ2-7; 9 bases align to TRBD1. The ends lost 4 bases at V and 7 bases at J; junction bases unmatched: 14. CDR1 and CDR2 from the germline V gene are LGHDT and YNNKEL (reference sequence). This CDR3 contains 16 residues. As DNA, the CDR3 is TGTGCCAGCAGCCCCTCCGGGAACAGGGGGCGAGATGAGCAGTACTTC. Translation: CASSPSGNRGRDEQYF.

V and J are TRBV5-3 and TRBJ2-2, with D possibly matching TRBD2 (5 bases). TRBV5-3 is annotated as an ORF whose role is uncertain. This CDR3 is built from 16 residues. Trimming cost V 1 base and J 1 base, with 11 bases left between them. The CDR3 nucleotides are TGTGCCAGAAGCTTGACGAGTGCGGGGAACACCGGGGAGCTGTTTTTT. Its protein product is CARSLTSAGNTGELFF.

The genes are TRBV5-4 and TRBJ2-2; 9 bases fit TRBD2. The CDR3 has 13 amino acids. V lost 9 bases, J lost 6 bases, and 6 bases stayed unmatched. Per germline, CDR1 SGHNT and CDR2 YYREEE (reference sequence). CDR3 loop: CATRAGGPGELFF. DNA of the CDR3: TGTGCCACACGGGCGGGGGGGCCCGGGGAGCTGTTTTTT.

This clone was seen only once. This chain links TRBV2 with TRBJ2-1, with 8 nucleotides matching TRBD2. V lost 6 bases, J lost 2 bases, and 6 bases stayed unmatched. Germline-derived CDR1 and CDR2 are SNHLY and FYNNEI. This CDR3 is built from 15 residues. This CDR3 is CASRAGGRAYNEQFF. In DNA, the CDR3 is TGTGCCAGCAGGGCGGGGGGACGCGCCTACAATGAGCAGTTCTTC.

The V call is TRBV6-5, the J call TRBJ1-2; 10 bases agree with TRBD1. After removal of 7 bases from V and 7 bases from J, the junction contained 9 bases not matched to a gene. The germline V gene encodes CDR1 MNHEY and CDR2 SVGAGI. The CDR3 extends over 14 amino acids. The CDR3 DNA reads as TGTGCCAGCAAGTTGGACAGGGGGATCAGTGGCTACACCTTC. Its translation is CASKLDRGISGYTF.

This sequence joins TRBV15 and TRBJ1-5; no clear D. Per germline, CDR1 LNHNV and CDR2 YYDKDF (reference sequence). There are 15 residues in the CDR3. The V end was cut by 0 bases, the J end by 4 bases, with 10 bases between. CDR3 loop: CATSRDGRENQPQHF. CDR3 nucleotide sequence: TGTGCCACCAGCAGAGATGGGAGGGAGAATCAGCCCCAGCATTTT. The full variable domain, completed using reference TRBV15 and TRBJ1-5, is DAMVIQNPRYQVTQFGKPVTLSCSQTLNHNVMYWYQQKSSQAPKLLFHYYDKDFNNEADTPDNFQSRRPNTSFCFLDIRSPGLGDTAMYLCATSRDGRENQPQHFGDGTRLSIL.

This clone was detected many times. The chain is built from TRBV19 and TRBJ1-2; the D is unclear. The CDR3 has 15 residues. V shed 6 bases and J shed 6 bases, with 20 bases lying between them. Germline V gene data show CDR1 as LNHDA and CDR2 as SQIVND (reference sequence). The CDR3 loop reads CASRVPTEPRNGYTF. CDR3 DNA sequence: TGTGCCAGTAGAGTCCCTACGGAGCCTCGGAATGGCTACACCTTC.

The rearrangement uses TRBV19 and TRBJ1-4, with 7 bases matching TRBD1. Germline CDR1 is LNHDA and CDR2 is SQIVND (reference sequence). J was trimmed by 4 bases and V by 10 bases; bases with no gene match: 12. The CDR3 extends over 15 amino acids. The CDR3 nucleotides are TGTGCCACCTCCGGACAGGACGGGGATAATGAAAAACTGTTTTTT. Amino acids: CATSGQDGDNEKLFF.

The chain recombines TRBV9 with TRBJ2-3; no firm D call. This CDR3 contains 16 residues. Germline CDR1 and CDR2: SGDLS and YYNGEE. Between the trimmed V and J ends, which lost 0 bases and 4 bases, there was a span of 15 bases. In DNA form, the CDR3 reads TGTGCCAGCAGCGTAGTTGGTTCTCAGGCCGCAGATACGCAGTATTTT. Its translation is CASSVVGSQAADTQYF.

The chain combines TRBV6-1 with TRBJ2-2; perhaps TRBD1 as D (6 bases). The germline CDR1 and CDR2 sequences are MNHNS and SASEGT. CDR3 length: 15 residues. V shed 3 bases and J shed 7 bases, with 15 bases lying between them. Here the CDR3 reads CASSEQQGTGGELFF. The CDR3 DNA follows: TGTGCCAGCAGTGAGCAACAGGGAACGGGCGGGGAGCTGTTTTTT.

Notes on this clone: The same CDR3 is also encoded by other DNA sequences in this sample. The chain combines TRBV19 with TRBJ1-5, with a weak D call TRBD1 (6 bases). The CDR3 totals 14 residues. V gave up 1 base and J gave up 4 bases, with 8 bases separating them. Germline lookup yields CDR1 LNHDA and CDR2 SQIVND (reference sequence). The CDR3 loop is CASSIGTANQPQHF. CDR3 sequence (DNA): TGTGCCAGTAGTATAGGGACAGCGAATCAGCCCCAGCATTTT.